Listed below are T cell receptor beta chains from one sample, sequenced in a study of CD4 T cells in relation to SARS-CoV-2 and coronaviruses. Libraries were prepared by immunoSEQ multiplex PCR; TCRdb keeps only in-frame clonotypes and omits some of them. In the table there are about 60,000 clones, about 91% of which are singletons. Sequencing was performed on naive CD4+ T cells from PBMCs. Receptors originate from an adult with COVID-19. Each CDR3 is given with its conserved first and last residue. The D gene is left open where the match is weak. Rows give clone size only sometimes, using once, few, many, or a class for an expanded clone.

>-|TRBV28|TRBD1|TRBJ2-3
CAIGDRIQTDTQYF
TGTGCCATCGGGGACAGGATCCAAACAGATACGCAGTATTTT
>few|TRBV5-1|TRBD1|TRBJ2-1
CASSLTGTGWNEQFF
TGCGCCAGCAGCTTGACCGGGACAGGGTGGAATGAGCAGTTCTTC
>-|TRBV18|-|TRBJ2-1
CASSPPSGEQFF
TGTGCCAGCTCACCACCGAGCGGAGAGCAGTTCTTC
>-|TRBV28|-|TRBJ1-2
CASSLSSGEGGYTF
TGTGCCAGCAGTTTATCATCAGGGGAGGGTGGCTACACCTTC
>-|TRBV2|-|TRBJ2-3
CASRAVLARTDTQYF
TGTGCCAGCAGGGCTGTCTTGGCGCGCACAGATACGCAGTATTTT
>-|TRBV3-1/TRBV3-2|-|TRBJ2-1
CASSLGVTSGLEQFF
TGTGCCAGCAGCCTAGGTGTTACGTCGGGACTTGAGCAGTTCTTC
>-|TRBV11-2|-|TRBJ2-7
CASSHYEQYF
TGTGCCAGCAGCCACTACGAGCAGTACTTC
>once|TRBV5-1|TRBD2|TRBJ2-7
CASSLGPGLASYEQYF
TGCGCCAGCAGCTTGGGCCCCGGACTAGCTTCCTACGAGCAGTACTTC
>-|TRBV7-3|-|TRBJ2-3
CASSHRAGLDTQYF
TGTGCCAGCAGCCACAGGGCCGGGCTTGATACGCAGTATTTT
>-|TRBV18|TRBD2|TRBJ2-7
CASSGLAGGTYYEQYF
TGTGCCAGCTCAGGACTAGCGGGAGGGACTTACTACGAGCAGTACTTC
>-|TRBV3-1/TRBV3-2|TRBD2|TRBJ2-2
CASSQERASGATGELFF
TGTGCCAGCAGCCAAGAACGCGCTAGCGGGGCGACTGGGGAGCTGTTTTTT
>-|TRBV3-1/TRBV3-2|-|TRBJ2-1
CASSQGGRGNEQFF
TGTGCCAGCAGCCAAGGAGGCAGGGGCAATGAGCAGTTCTTC
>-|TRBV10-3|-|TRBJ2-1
CAISESARSEQFF
TGTGCCATCAGTGAGTCTGCCCGAAGTGAGCAGTTCTTC
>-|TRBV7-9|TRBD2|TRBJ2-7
CASSPGRGSGSYEQYF
TGTGCCAGCAGCCCCGGCAGGGGTAGCGGGAGCTACGAGCAGTACTTC
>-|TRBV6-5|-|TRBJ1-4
CATRRGTNEKLFF
TGTGCCACCCGGCGGGGTACTAATGAAAAACTGTTTTTT
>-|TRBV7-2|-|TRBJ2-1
CASSTGQPPDEQFF
TGTGCCAGCAGCACGGGACAACCCCCCGATGAGCAGTTCTTC
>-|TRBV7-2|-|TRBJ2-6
CASSTRRGVAGANVLTF
TGTGCCAGCAGCACCAGAAGGGGGGTAGCTGGGGCCAACGTCCTGACTTTC
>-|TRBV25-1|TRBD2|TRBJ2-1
CASSWREYGNEQFF
TGTGCCAGCAGTTGGCGGGAGTACGGCAATGAGCAGTTCTTC
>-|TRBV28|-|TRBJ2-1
CASGDRGASYNEQFF
TGTGCCAGCGGAGATCGGGGGGCGTCATACAATGAGCAGTTCTTC
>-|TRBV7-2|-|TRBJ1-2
CASRPGQSNYGYTF
TGTGCCAGCAGACCCGGACAGAGTAACTATGGCTACACCTTC
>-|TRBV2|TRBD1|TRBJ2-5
CASSVETGMEETQYF
TGTGCCAGCAGTGTAGAGACAGGGATGGAAGAGACCCAGTACTTC
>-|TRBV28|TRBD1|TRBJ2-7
CASRDRGSTYEQYF
TGTGCCAGCAGAGACAGGGGCTCAACCTACGAGCAGTACTTC
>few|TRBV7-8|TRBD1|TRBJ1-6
CASSSDRAYNSPLHF
TGTGCCAGCAGCTCAGACAGGGCTTATAATTCACCCCTCCACTTT
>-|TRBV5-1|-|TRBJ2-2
CASSAEGHTGELFF
TGCGCCAGCAGTGCGGAGGGTCACACCGGGGAGCTGTTTTTT
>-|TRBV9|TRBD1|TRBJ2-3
CASTRQGMTDTQYF
TGTGCCAGCACCAGACAGGGGATGACAGATACGCAGTATTTT
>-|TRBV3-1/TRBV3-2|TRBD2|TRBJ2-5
CASSQAGTNRETQYF
TGTGCCAGCAGCCAAGCCGGGACTAATAGGGAGACCCAGTACTTC
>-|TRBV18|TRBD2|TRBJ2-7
CASSLWGLDSYEQYF
TGTGCCAGCTCACTCTGGGGACTAGATTCCTACGAGCAGTACTTC
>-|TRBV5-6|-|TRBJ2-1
CASSYSSGNEQFF
TGTGCCAGCAGTTATAGTAGTGGCAATGAGCAGTTCTTC
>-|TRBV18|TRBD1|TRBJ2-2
CASSPQLRDSHAGELFF
TGTGCCAGCTCACCTCAACTCCGGGACAGTCACGCCGGGGAGCTGTTTTTT
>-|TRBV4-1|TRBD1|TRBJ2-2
CASSVRDRGTGELFF
TGCGCCAGCAGCGTCCGGGACAGGGGGACCGGGGAGCTGTTTTTT
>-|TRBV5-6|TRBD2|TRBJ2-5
CASRGLAEETQYF
TGTGCCAGCAGGGGACTAGCGGAAGAGACCCAGTACTTC
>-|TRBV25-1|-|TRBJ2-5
CASSETRTQETQYF
TGTGCCAGCAGTGAAACCCGCACACAAGAGACCCAGTACTTC
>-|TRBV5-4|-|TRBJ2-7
CASSLVLGESEQYF
TGTGCCAGCAGCTTGGTGCTAGGGGAGAGCGAGCAGTACTTC
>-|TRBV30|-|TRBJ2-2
CAWNGGNTGELFF
TGTGCCTGGAATGGGGGAAACACCGGGGAGCTGTTTTTT
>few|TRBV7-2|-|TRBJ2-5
CASSLAPGMETQYF
TGTGCCAGCAGCTTAGCGCCAGGGATGGAGACCCAGTACTTC
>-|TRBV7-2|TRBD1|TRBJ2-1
CASSARTGRNEQFF
TGTGCCAGCAGCGCACGGACAGGGCGCAATGAGCAGTTCTTC
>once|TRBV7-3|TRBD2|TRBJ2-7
CASSSGLAGEYEQYF
TGTGCCAGCAGCTCCGGACTAGCGGGAGAGTACGAGCAGTACTTC
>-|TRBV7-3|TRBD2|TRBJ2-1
CASSLAGGAGNEQFF
TGTGCCAGCAGCCTAGCGGGAGGGGCGGGCAATGAGCAGTTCTTC
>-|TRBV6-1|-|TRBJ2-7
CASSGGLWRDIDYEQYF
TGTGCCAGCAGTGGTGGTCTGTGGCGGGATATAGACTACGAGCAGTACTTC
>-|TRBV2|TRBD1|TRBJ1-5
CASRRTGLLSNQPQHF
TGTGCCAGCAGAAGGACAGGCTTACTTAGCAATCAGCCCCAGCATTTT
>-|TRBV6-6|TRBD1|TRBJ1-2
CASSYLRGLNYGYTF
TGTGCCAGCAGTTACCTCAGGGGGCTTAACTATGGCTACACCTTC
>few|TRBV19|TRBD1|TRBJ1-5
CASSLTGVNQPQHF
TGTGCCAGTAGTCTGACAGGGGTTAATCAGCCCCAGCATTTT
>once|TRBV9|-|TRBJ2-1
CASSVGGRESIGEQFF
TGTGCCAGCAGCGTAGGGGGGCGGGAGTCTATCGGTGAGCAGTTCTTC
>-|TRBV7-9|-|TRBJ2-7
CASSPASGGGYEQYF
TGTGCCAGCAGCCCGGCGTCTGGCGGAGGCTACGAGCAGTACTTC
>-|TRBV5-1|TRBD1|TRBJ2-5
CASSPPGQKETQYF
TGCGCCAGCAGCCCCCCGGGACAGAAAGAGACCCAGTACTTC
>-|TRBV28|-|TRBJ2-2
CASSSGNTGELFF
TGTGCCAGCAGTTCGGGTAACACCGGGGAGCTGTTTTTT
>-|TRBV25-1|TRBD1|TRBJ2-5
CASRGSGTGYQETQYF
TGTGCCAGTCGGGGGTCCGGGACAGGATACCAAGAGACCCAGTACTTC
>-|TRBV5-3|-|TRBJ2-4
CARSERSGKNIQYF
TGTGCCAGAAGCGAGCGATCGGGCAAAAACATTCAGTACTTC
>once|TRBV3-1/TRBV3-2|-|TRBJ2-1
CASSPRGSVLSYNEQFF
TGTGCCAGCAGCCCAAGGGGGAGCGTCCTGTCCTACAATGAGCAGTTCTTC
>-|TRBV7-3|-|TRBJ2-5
CASSTGRGGAALETQYF
TGTGCCAGCAGCACTGGCCGGGGCGGGGCCGCTCTGGAGACCCAGTACTTC
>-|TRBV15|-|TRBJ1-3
CATSRSGKVTGNTIYF
TGTGCCACCAGCAGATCAGGGAAGGTAACTGGAAACACCATATATTTT
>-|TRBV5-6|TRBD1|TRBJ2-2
CASSMTGGAGELFF
TGTGCCAGCAGCATGACAGGGGGGGCCGGGGAGCTGTTTTTT
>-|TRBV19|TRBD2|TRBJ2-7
CASKPTGLASEQYF
TGTGCCAGTAAACCGACCGGACTAGCCTCCGAGCAGTACTTC
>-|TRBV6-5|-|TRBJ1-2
CASSYSPGSRNGYTF
TGTGCCAGCAGTTACTCCCCCGGGAGCCGAAATGGCTACACCTTC
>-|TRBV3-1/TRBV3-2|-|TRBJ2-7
CASSPRGEFYEQYF
TGTGCCAGCAGCCCCCGGGGTGAGTTCTACGAGCAGTACTTC